This TCR beta chain stems from a study of tumor-infiltrating lymphocytes in oesophageal squamous cell carcinoma. This clonotype has only a few counts. The CDR3 is made up of 15 amino acids. V gave up 3 bases and J gave up 5 bases, with 15 bases separating them. The germline CDR1 and CDR2 sequences are SGHRS and YFSETQ. One entry per CDR3 protein, called by TCRdb with MiXCR from the PCR reads. The data show some 13,000 distinct CDR3 sequences, with under 70% seen just once and 42% held by the top ten. The origin of this receptor is a female donor with esophageal squamous cell carcinoma. The sequenced sample was esophageal tumor tissue. The chain has TRBV5-1 and TRBJ2-1; D remains unclear. The CDR3 DNA is TGCGCCAGCAGCTATGTGACGGGTGGACACAATGAGCAGTTCTTC. Protein sequence: CASSYVTGGHNEQFF.